The T cell receptor (beta chain) described here comes from a study of cytomegalovirus exposure and HLA in healthy donors. The PCR used 60 Vbeta and 13 Jbeta primers. Sequenced by immunoSEQ multiplex PCR; TCRdb stores in-frame clones only, minus some. The profile shows over 70,000 clones, approximately 78% of them singletons. This CDR3 is 16 amino acids long. Germline loops: CDR1 MNHEY, CDR2 SMNVEV (reference sequence). V dropped 4 bases and J dropped 4 bases, with 16 bases sitting between them. The V and J genes are TRBV27 and TRBJ2-2; TRBD2 is a possible D gene (5 bases). The receptor's source is a male donor in good health and CMV-seropositive. Sequencing was carried out using PBMCs. DNA for the CDR3: TGTGCCAGCAGTTCTGGAAGTGGAGGCGGCACCGGGGAGCTGTTTTTT. Residues: CASSSGSGGGTGELFF.